This entry features one TCR beta chain sequence. This sample is drawn from a study of PD-1 blockade in mismatch repair-deficient tumors. Germline assignment: CDR1 SGHAT and CDR2 FQNNGV. The junction had 7 bases not matched to a gene; V was cut back by 5 bases and J by 4 bases. This CDR3 region has 15 residues. TCRdb keeps only in-frame clones here, not all; method: immunoSEQ multiplex PCR. Of about 68,000 clones listed, more than 75% were seen once; the top ten hold roughly 5.5%. The sequence came from an adult with mismatch repair-deficient cancer. The specimen comprised peripheral blood, sampled 2 weeks after starting pembrolizumab. The gene calls are TRBV11-2 and TRBJ2-3; 9 nucleotides agree with TRBD2. For the CDR3, the DNA is TGTGCCAGCAGCCGGGGCCTAGCGGGACCAGATACGCAGTATTTT. Translating it yields CASSRGLAGPDTQYF.